The text below deals with one T cell receptor (beta chain). This record belongs to a study of blood T cell repertoires in COVID-19. Methods used by the authors: Estimation of nucleated cell counts relied on the amplification of reference gene primers. Here immunoSEQ multiplex PCR was the method, and the copy in TCRdb shows in-frame clones only, minus some. D and trimming were read from the DNA, whereas the V and J calls and clone size are those reported in that table. The sample records about 330,000 clones, 70% to 90% being singletons. The CDR3 spans 16 residues. Trimming took 3 bases from V and 7 from J; bases not matched to a gene: 10. In germline, CDR1 is SGHTA, CDR2 FQGTGA.

The sequencing sample was made of peripheral blood. The receptor was isolated from a human donor in a cohort sampled during active COVID-19. The V gene is TRBV7-3, the J gene TRBJ1-5, with 9 bases fitting TRBD1. CDR3 coding DNA: TGTGCCAGCAGCTTCACGCACAGGGGGCGACGACAGCCCCAGCATTTT. Translating it yields CASSFTHRGRRQPQHF.